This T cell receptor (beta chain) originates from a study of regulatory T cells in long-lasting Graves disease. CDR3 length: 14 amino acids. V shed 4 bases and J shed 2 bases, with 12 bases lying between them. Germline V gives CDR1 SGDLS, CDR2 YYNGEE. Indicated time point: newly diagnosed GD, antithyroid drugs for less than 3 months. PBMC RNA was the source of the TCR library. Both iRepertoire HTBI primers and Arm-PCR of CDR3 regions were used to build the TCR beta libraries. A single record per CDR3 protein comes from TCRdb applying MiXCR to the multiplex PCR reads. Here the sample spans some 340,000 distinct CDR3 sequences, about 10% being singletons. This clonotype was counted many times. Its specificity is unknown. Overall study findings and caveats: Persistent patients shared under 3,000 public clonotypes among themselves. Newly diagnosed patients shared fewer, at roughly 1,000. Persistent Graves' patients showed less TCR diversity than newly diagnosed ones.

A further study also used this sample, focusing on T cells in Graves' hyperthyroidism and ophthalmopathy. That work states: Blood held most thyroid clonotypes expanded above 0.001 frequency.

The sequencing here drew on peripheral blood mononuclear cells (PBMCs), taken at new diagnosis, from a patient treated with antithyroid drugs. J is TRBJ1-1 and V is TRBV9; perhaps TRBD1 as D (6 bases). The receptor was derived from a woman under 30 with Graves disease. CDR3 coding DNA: TGTGCCAGCAGCCAGGACAGTACAAACACTGAAGCTTTCTTT. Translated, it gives CASSQDSTNTEAFF.